A single sample gave rise to the 16 T cell receptor beta chains below, sequenced in a study of spatial heterogeneity in lung cancer. Each CDR3 protein gets one entry after TCRdb re-called the 5' RACE reads with MiXCR. Among 50,000 or so distinct CDR3 sequences listed, about 10% were seen once. Described time point: blood at routine non-recurrence follow-up after resection. This material consisted of PBMCs, taken at follow-up. These receptors were obtained from a male donor with early-stage non-small cell lung cancer.

A few counts support this clonotype. The J gene is TRBJ1-4, the V gene TRBV18; TRBD1 might be the D (5 bases). The V gene's germline CDR1 is KGHSH and CDR2 LQKENI. The CDR3 runs to 15 residues. Between the trimmed V and J ends, which lost 3 bases and 8 bases, there was a span of 16 bases. The CDR3 is CASSPRARVEEKLFF. The CDR3 DNA sequence: TGTGCCAGCTCACCCCGGGCCAGGGTAGAAGAAAAACTGTTTTTT.

The V gene is TRBV7-9, the J gene TRBJ2-3; TRBD2 matches 13 bases. Per germline, CDR1 SEHNR and CDR2 FQNEAQ (reference sequence). V was pared by 3 bases and J by 5 bases, with 8 bases of the junction left unmatched. The CDR3 sequence is 17 residues long. The CDR3 region is CASSFEGRTSGGDTQYF. CDR3 sequence (DNA): TGTGCCAGCAGCTTCGAGGGCCGGACTAGCGGGGGAGATACGCAGTATTTT.

The J gene is TRBJ2-5, the V gene TRBV5-4, with D maybe TRBD1 (6 bases). V dropped 0 bases and J dropped 3 bases, with 6 bases sitting between them. CDR1 is SGHNT, CDR2 YYREEE, per germline (reference sequence). The CDR3 contains 13 residues. The CDR3 DNA reads TGTGCCAGCAGCTTGGGACAGGAAGAGACCCAGTACTTC. It translates to CASSLGQEETQYF.

This clonotype was counted ten times or more. The rearrangement links TRBV4-3 to TRBJ2-4; D is undetermined. Germline V gene data show CDR1 as LGHNA and CDR2 as YSLEER. V dropped 1 base and J dropped 15 bases, with 16 bases sitting between them. This CDR3 has 13 residues. The CDR3 sequence is CASSQVISEFPYF. The CDR3 coding sequence is TGCGCCAGCAGCCAAGTAATAAGTGAGTTCCCGTACTTC.

This clonotype was seen only a few times. The chain uses TRBV20-1 and TRBJ2-5; 15 bases match TRBD2. The junction had 1 base not matched to a gene; V was cut back by 7 bases and J by 4 bases. CDR1 is DFQATT and CDR2 is SNEGSKA in the germline V gene (reference sequence). The CDR3 runs 13 residues. CDR3 sequence (DNA): TGCAGTGGGGGACTAGCGGGAGGAGAGACCCAGTACTTC. Its translation: CSGGLAGGETQYF.

The rearrangement joins TRBV5-6 to TRBJ2-5; 8 bases map to TRBD1. Trimming took 4 bases from V and 3 from J; bases not matched to a gene: 2. The CDR3 length is 13 residues. The germline V gene has CDR1 SGHDT and CDR2 YYEEEE. CDR3 in DNA: TGTGCCAGCAGCCGGGACAGGAAAGAGACCCAGTACTTC. Translation: CASSRDRKETQYF.

The sample holds many counts of this clonotype. V and J are TRBV20-1 and TRBJ2-6; D may correspond to TRBD1 or TRBD2 (6 bases each). This CDR3 has 16 amino acids. From germline, CDR1 is DFQATT and CDR2 SNEGSKA (reference sequence). Trimming removed 3 bases from V and 0 bases from J, with 12 bases in between. CDR3 sequence reads: CSARPGGPSGANVLTF. CDR3 DNA: TGCAGTGCTAGGCCTGGGGGGCCCTCTGGGGCCAACGTCCTGACTTTC.

On this clonotype itself: A much larger clone sits a single nucleotide away, making a read error possible. This sequence joins TRBV7-3 and TRBJ2-3, with TRBD2 matching 10 bases. Germline CDR1 reads SGHTA; CDR2 reads FQGTGA. This CDR3 spans 15 amino acids. The CDR3 is CVSSSSGRVSDTQYF. CDR3 coding DNA: TGTGTCAGCAGCTCGAGCGGGAGGGTGTCAGATACGCAGTATTTT.

This clonotype was counted many times. The V gene is TRBV9, the J gene TRBJ2-7, with 10 nucleotides matching TRBD2. Unmatched junction bases numbered 9, after V lost 4 bases and J lost 5 bases. CDR3 length: 15 amino acids. CDR1 and CDR2 from the germline V gene are SGDLS and YYNGEE. CDR3 DNA sequence: TGTGCCAGCAGCCCCAGCGGGAGGGCCGGCCACGAGCAGTACTTC. Its translation is CASSPSGRAGHEQYF.

This clonotype was detected many times. The genes are TRBV7-9 and TRBJ1-5; D unresolved. Germline CDR1 reads SEHNR; CDR2 reads FQNEAQ (reference sequence). This CDR3 contains 15 residues. The germline V and J ends were trimmed by 0 bases and 4 bases, with 10 bases remaining between them. As DNA, the CDR3 is TGTGCCAGCAGCTTAGCCCTAGGAGTGAATCAGCCCCAGCATTTT. Encoded protein: CASSLALGVNQPQHF.

The table lists this clonotype with a few counts. The chain couples TRBV5-4 to TRBJ2-2, with D hard to call. Trimming took off 5 bases at V and 7 bases at J, with 9 bases between the two ends. Germline V gene sequence: CDR1 SGHNT, CDR2 YYREEE (reference sequence). This CDR3 is 12 amino acids long. The CDR3 region is CASSAVVGELFF. The CDR3 nucleotides read TGTGCCAGCAGTGCCGTGGTCGGGGAGCTGTTTTTT.

This clonotype was seen more than once but under ten times. V is TRBV7-9 and J is TRBJ2-5; 8 positions match TRBD2. The CDR3 runs to 17 residues. J lost 5 bases, V lost 2 bases, and 13 bases had no gene match. From germline, CDR1 is SEHNR and CDR2 FQNEAQ (reference sequence). The DNA for the CDR3 is TGTGCCAGCAGCTTACTGACTAGCGCGGGACGAGTTGAGACCCAGTACTTC. Translated: CASSLLTSAGRVETQYF.

The gene calls are TRBV7-9 and TRBJ2-1; 7 nucleotides agree with TRBD1. Losses at the gene ends were 2 bases for V and 15 bases for J; bases not matched to a gene: 10. The CDR3 loop spans 13 amino acids. CDR1 SEHNR and CDR2 FQNEAQ come from the germline V gene (reference sequence). CDR3 in amino acids: CASSLMTGNLRFF. CDR3 nucleotides: TGTGCCAGCAGCTTAATGACAGGGAATCTTAGGTTCTTC.

The rearrangement uses TRBV7-2 and TRBJ2-1; D not resolved. Germline V gene lookup returns CDR1 SGHTA and CDR2 FQGNSA. CDR3 length: 15 amino acids. Deletions cut 5 bases from V and 0 bases from J, with 11 bases between. CDR3 nucleotide sequence: TGTGCCAGCAGCGGCGTTAGAAGCTCCTACAATGAGCAGTTCTTC. It translates to CASSGVRSSYNEQFF. The whole variable domain, remainder taken from reference TRBV7-2 and TRBJ2-1, is GAGVSQSPSNKVTEKGKDVELRCDPISGHTALYWYRQSLGQGLEFLIYFQGNSAPDKSGLPSDRFSAERTGGSVSTLTIQRTQQEDSAVYLCASSGVRSSYNEQFFGPGTRLTVL.

This clonotype was seen repeatedly, ten times or more. The chain carries TRBV20-1 and TRBJ2-3; TRBD2 agrees at 10 bases. The CDR3 loop spans 14 amino acids. Germline assignment: CDR1 DFQATT and CDR2 SNEGSKA (reference sequence). Trimming at V came to 5 bases and at J to 1 base, leaving 3 bases not matched to a gene. In DNA, the CDR3 is TGCAGTGCTCCTAGCGGGAGCGGCACAGATACGCAGTATTTT. It yields the protein CSAPSGSGTDTQYF.

The chain recombines TRBV7-9 with TRBJ2-1; D is perhaps TRBD2 (5 bases). The length of the CDR3 is 12 residues. Germline V gives CDR1 SEHNR, CDR2 FQNEAQ (reference sequence). V was pared by 8 bases and J by 7 bases, with 12 bases between. This CDR3 is CASDRGGNEQFF. CDR3 bases: TGTGCCAGCGACCGGGGTGGGAATGAGCAGTTCTTC.